This T cell receptor (beta chain) was sequenced in a study of tumor-infiltrating lymphocytes in localized non-small cell lung cancer. Germline CDR1 is MDHEN and CDR2 is SYDVKM. This CDR3 has 14 amino acids. Repertoires were generated with immunoSEQ multiplex PCR, while TCRdb's copy carries only in-frame clones and drops some. The sample contains roughly 6,900 clones, over 60% of which appear only once. Concerning this clone: Its antigen is not known.

Study findings and constraints: IM1 and IM2 tumors showed no difference in T-cell fraction. TCRbeta sequencing showed higher T cell infiltration in tumors than uninvolved lung.

The gene calls are TRBV28 and TRBJ2-5; 8 bases map to TRBD2. The J call is uncertain, as TRBJ2-7 better fits the DNA end. The TCR was taken from a human donor with non-small cell lung cancer. The sequenced sample was lung tumor tissue. This chain's CDR3 is CASSRGGASDEQYF. The CDR3 coding sequence is TGTGCCAGCAGTCGGGGGGGCGCGTCGGACGAGCAGTACTTC.